A selection of T cell receptor beta chains follows, all from one sample in a study of T cells in Graves' hyperthyroidism and ophthalmopathy. TCRdb re-analysed the multiplex PCR reads in MiXCR, keeping a single row per CDR3 protein. The data hold around 25,000 distinct CDR3 sequences, with around 50% observed a single time. The sample was blood. Source of these receptors: a middle-aged woman with Graves' hyperthyroidism that later progressed to Graves' ophthalmopathy. Both conserved end residues are part of each CDR3. A D gene is named only where the DNA matches it firmly. A row's size may be missing; if present it is once, few, many or a size class.

j_call d_call clone_size v_call cdr3_aa cdr3_nt
TRBJ2-5 . few TRBV29-1 CSAEYQETQYF TGCAGCGCGGAGTACCAAGAGACCCAGTACTTC
TRBJ1-6 TRBD1 . TRBV5-1 CASSQEGGEYSPLHF TGCGCCAGCAGCCAAGAAGGGGGCGAATATTCACCCCTCCACTTT
TRBJ2-2 TRBD1 many TRBV11-3 CASSALQGAVTGELFF TGTGCCAGCAGCGCCCTACAGGGGGCGGTCACCGGGGAGCTGTTTTTT
TRBJ1-1 TRBD1 many TRBV5-1 CASSLRTGVAEAFF TGCGCCAGCAGCCTTCGAACAGGGGTTGCTGAAGCTTTCTTT
TRBJ2-6 . many TRBV4-2 CASSPELGSGANVLTF TGTGCCAGCAGCCCAGAACTGGGCTCTGGGGCCAACGTCCTGACTTTC
TRBJ2-5 TRBD1 . TRBV2 CASSRGQGAGETQYF TGTGCCAGCTCCCGGGGACAGGGGGCAGGAGAGACCCAGTACTTC
TRBJ2-2 . medium-sized TRBV7-8 CASSLVSANTGELFF TGTGCCAGCAGCTTAGTTAGCGCGAACACCGGGGAGCTGTTTTTT
TRBJ1-1 . many TRBV19 CASSILQGTLRTEAFF TGTGCCAGTAGTATACTGCAGGGGACTCTCCGAACTGAAGCTTTCTTT
TRBJ2-7 TRBD1 . TRBV24-1 CATSAYSPGTALQQYF TGTGCCACCAGTGCCTATTCCCCGGGGACAGCCCTACAGCAGTACTTC
TRBJ1-4 . medium-sized TRBV7-3 CASSAGQGVNEKLFF TGTGCCAGCAGCGCCGGACAAGGCGTGAATGAAAAACTGTTTTTT
TRBJ2-1 . . TRBV19 CASSPNELDEQFF TGTGCCAGTAGTCCCAATGAGCTCGATGAGCAGTTCTTC
TRBJ2-6 . . TRBV5-1 CASSGTIGYSGANVLTF TGCGCCAGCAGCGGTACCATAGGGTATTCTGGGGCCAACGTCCTGACTTTC
TRBJ2-7 TRBD2 . TRBV28 CASSVTSGASYERYF TGTGCCAGCAGCGTCACTAGCGGTGCTTCCTACGAGCGGTACTTT
TRBJ2-3 TRBD2 few TRBV29-1 CSVVAGLQDTQYF TGCAGCGTTGTAGCGGGACTACAAGATACGCAGTATTTT
TRBJ2-7 . . TRBV7-3 CASSLTGSSYEQYF TGTGCCAGCAGCTTAACCGGGTCCTCCTACGAGCAGTACTTC
TRBJ1-1 . many TRBV28 CASSLYRGTTEAFF TGTGCCAGCAGTTTATATCGCGGGACAACTGAAGCTTTCTTT
TRBJ2-3 . many TRBV6-1 CASKGPSTDTQYF TGTGCCAGCAAGGGACCGAGCACAGATACGCAGTATTTT
TRBJ2-7 TRBD1 . TRBV7-6 CASAGGDSYEQYF TGTGCCAGCGCAGGGGGCGACTCCTACGAGCAGTACTTC
TRBJ2-2 . . TRBV24-1 CATRGQTGELFF TGTGCCACCAGGGGACAAACCGGGGAGCTGTTTTTT
TRBJ2-3 TRBD2 many TRBV15 CATSRVAGGGTDTQYF TGTGCCACCAGCAGAGTAGCGGGAGGGGGCACAGATACGCAGTATTTT
TRBJ2-5 . once TRBV20-1 CSARDMLQTHQETQYF TGCAGTGCTAGAGATATGTTGCAGACACACCAAGAGACCCAGTACTTC
TRBJ2-1 . many TRBV28 CATGVARREQFF TGTGCCACCGGTGTGGCTAGGCGCGAGCAGTTCTTC
TRBJ2-3 . medium-sized TRBV2 CASSEYYRVGDTQYF TGTGCCAGCAGTGAATACTACAGGGTAGGAGATACGCAGTATTTT
TRBJ1-3 . many TRBV5-8 CASSLVTGTSGNTIYF TGTGCCAGCAGCTTGGTTACAGGAACCTCTGGAAACACCATATATTTT
TRBJ1-4 . medium-sized TRBV14 CASSTHQGTYVF TGTGCCAGCAGCACTCACCAGGGGACTTATGTTTTT
TRBJ2-1 TRBD2 . TRBV2 CASSDPSGSSYNEQFF TGTGCCAGCAGTGACCCTAGCGGGAGCTCCTACAATGAGCAGTTCTTC
TRBJ2-1 . many TRBV9 CASSVFWGRNNEQFF TGTGCCAGCAGCGTATTTTGGGGGAGGAACAATGAGCAGTTCTTC
TRBJ2-1 TRBD2 few TRBV7-3 CASSLYGTSGYNEQFF TGTGCCAGCAGCTTATACGGGACTAGCGGCTACAATGAGCAGTTCTTC
TRBJ2-7 . . TRBV6-6 CAGREEQGNYEQYF TGTGCCGGCAGAGAGGAACAGGGAAACTACGAGCAGTACTTC
TRBJ1-5 TRBD1 . TRBV5-4 CASSLGGQGVRQPQHF TGTGCCAGCAGCTTGGGAGGACAGGGTGTGCGTCAGCCCCAGCATTTT
TRBJ2-3 . . TRBV5-1 CASSSAGISTDTQYF TGCGCCAGCAGCTCGGCGGGCATTAGCACAGATACGCAGTATTTT
TRBJ2-2 . . TRBV7-8 CASSLGDRVTGELFF TGTGCCAGCAGCTTAGGTGACAGAGTCACCGGGGAGCTGTTTTTT
TRBJ1-5 . medium-sized TRBV19 CASSIEVKDQPQHF TGTGCCAGTAGTATAGAGGTAAAGGATCAGCCCCAGCATTTT
TRBJ2-7 . . TRBV4-1 CASSQVGHEQYF TGCGCCAGCAGCCAAGTTGGTCACGAGCAGTACTTC
TRBJ2-1 TRBD1 medium-sized TRBV7-8 CASSSRTGPSGEQFF TGTGCCAGCAGCTCCCGGACAGGGCCATCGGGGGAGCAGTTCTTC
TRBJ2-1 . . TRBV20-1 CSAREVEQFF TGCAGTGCTAGGGAGGTCGAGCAGTTCTTC
TRBJ1-6 TRBD1 . TRBV5-8 CASSWDRDAPLHF TGTGCCAGCAGCTGGGACAGGGACGCACCCCTCCACTTT
TRBJ2-1 . many TRBV28 CASSLQGGMYNEQFF TGTGCCAGCAGCCTACAGGGAGGGATGTACAATGAGCAGTTCTTC
TRBJ2-7 . medium-sized TRBV20-1 CSARDGSSGNLYEQYF TGCAGTGCTAGAGATGGGAGCAGTGGGAATTTGTACGAGCAGTACTTC
TRBJ2-3 . few TRBV9 CASSVDSTDTDTQYF TGTGCCAGCAGCGTAGATTCGACGGACACAGATACGCAGTATTTT
TRBJ2-3 TRBD2 . TRBV7-3 CASSAQGTSGRKTDTQYF TGTGCCAGCAGCGCGCAGGGGACTAGCGGGAGGAAGACAGATACGCAGTATTTT
TRBJ2-1 . . TRBV6-1 CASSEDGGPYNEQFF TGTGCCAGCAGTGAAGATGGCGGGCCCTACAATGAGCAGTTCTTC
TRBJ2-7 . . TRBV24-1 CATTYEQYF TGTGCCACCACCTACGAGCAGTACTTC
TRBJ2-3 TRBD2 . TRBV20-1 CSARTSGRETYTQYF TGCAGTGCTAGAACTAGCGGGAGAGAGACATATACGCAGTATTTT
TRBJ2-2 . many TRBV6-4 CASSDRGDGTGELFF TGTGCCAGCAGTGACAGAGGGGACGGGACCGGGGAGCTGTTTTTT
TRBJ2-1 TRBD2 . TRBV12-3/TRBV12-4 CASSLETSIYEQFF TGTGCCAGCAGTCTCGAGACTAGCATCTATGAGCAGTTCTTC
TRBJ2-7 . . TRBV7-9 CTSSTTGPTVNEQYF TGTACCAGCAGCACTACAGGGCCGACTGTCAACGAGCAGTACTTC
TRBJ1-2 . . TRBV19 CASSIGMRGYTF TGTGCCAGTAGTATCGGGATGAGGGGCTACACCTTC
TRBJ1-6 . . TRBV15 CATSRDQRNSPLHF TGTGCCACCAGCAGAGATCAGAGGAATTCACCCCTCCACTTT
TRBJ2-3 TRBD2 . TRBV7-6 CASSLRASGNTDTQYF TGTGCCAGCAGCTTACGGGCTAGCGGAAACACAGATACGCAGTATTTT
TRBJ2-1 TRBD2 . TRBV20-1 CSATELGSGILYEQFF TGCAGTGCTACAGAGTTAGGTAGCGGGATTTTGTATGAGCAGTTCTTC
TRBJ1-6 TRBD1 . TRBV15 CATSGGQGRFPLHF TGTGCCACCAGCGGGGGACAGGGGAGGTTTCCCCTCCACTTT